The clone carrying this T cell receptor beta chain has a single count. The antigen remains unidentified. The data were obtained in a study of shared clonotypes between healthy human individuals. Across the study: Three plates each covered CD4 naive and memory; CD8 naive two, CD8 memory one.

The table came from immunoSEQ multiplex PCR; TCRdb's copy has only in-frame clones and leaves some out. The sample consists of about 1,500,000 clones, roughly 97% of them appearing once. Whole-study results and caveats: Estimated richness was generally greater in naive than memory subsets.

J was trimmed by 10 bases and V by 3 bases; bases with no gene match: 16. There are 17 residues in the CDR3. Germline loops: CDR1 SGDLS, CDR2 YYNGEE. Those who donated were healthy HIV-negative adults, with no recent acute infections or vaccinations reported. Partitioning of CD4+ cells yielded a CD45RA+ naive subset and a CD45RA-negative memory subset. The source of this sequence is a man aged 25-40 years in good health. Specimen: naive CD4+ T cells sorted from blood. As to subset: CD45RA+ positively selected. The chain is built from TRBV9 and TRBJ2-1, with 10 bases aligning to TRBD2. The CDR3 reads CASSARWEREGRGEQFF. In nucleotides, the CDR3 is TGTGCCAGCAGCGCCCGATGGGAGCGGGAGGGCCGAGGCGAGCAGTTCTTC.